The rows below give T cell receptor beta chains drawn from one sample of a study of identical twins. TCRdb processed the 5' RACE reads anew with MiXCR; each CDR3 protein has one entry. The table has about 220,000 distinct CDR3 sequences, 7.5% seen once. The data also belong to a second study, concerning yellow fever vaccine responses in identical twins.

Specimen: memory (CD45RO+) T cells sorted from blood. All receptors derive from a woman aged 18-29 years in good health. CDR3s include the opening cysteine and the closing phenylalanine or tryptophan. D genes are given only for firm matches. Clone size is given for some rows only: seen once, a few or many times, or a class if the clone is expanded.

>-|TRBV3-1|TRBJ1-2|-
TGTGCCAGCAGCCAAGAGGACCGATCCGCTAACTATGGCTACACCTTC
CASSQEDRSANYGYTF
>-|TRBV6-5|TRBJ2-7|-
TGTGCCAGCAGTTACTCGACGGTGGAGTACTTC
CASSYSTVEYF
>-|TRBV7-6|TRBJ2-1|few
TGTGCCAGCAGCCAGAGCGGCAATGAGCAGTTCTTC
CASSQSGNEQFF
>-|TRBV20-1|TRBJ2-1|many
TGCAGTGCTGATACGGGACTTCTAACGCACAATGAGCAGTTCTTC
CSADTGLLTHNEQFF
>-|TRBV7-2|TRBJ1-1|few
TGTGCCAGCAGCTTTATACTGGGACGCACTGAAGCTTTCTTT
CASSFILGRTEAFF
>-|TRBV28|TRBJ2-4|-
TGTGCCACCACCCGTGCTGGTCTGGACATTCAGTACTTC
CATTRAGLDIQYF
>TRBD2|TRBV6-5|TRBJ2-5|many
TGTGCCAGCAGTTACGTCACTAGCGGGCTCGGGATCCAAGAGACCCAGTACTTC
CASSYVTSGLGIQETQYF
>-|TRBV9|TRBJ2-2|-
TGTGCCTCCCAGGGGGGCGGCACCGGGGAGCTGTTTTTT
CASQGGGTGELFF
>-|TRBV6-5|TRBJ2-5|many
TGTGCCAGCAGTTACTCGAGGGGGAGAGGACAAGAGACCCAGTACTTC
CASSYSRGRGQETQYF
>-|TRBV5-5|TRBJ1-2|-
TGTGCCAGCAGCCTACAGAACGGGGGCAGCTATGGCTACACCTTC
CASSLQNGGSYGYTF
>-|TRBV3-1|TRBJ2-1|few
TGTGCCAGCAGCCAAGTTAGATATCCGGGCTCCCACAATGAGCAGTTCTTC
CASSQVRYPGSHNEQFF
>-|TRBV11-2|TRBJ2-2|few
TGTGCCAGCAGCTGGCAGGGCTCACCAGGGGGGACGAACACCGGGGAGCTGTTTTTT
CASSWQGSPGGTNTGELFF
>-|TRBV3-1|TRBJ1-1|many
TGTGCCAGCAGCCAAGATCGAGAAGCTTTCTTT
CASSQDREAFF
>-|TRBV28|TRBJ2-1|many
TGTGCCAGCCGACAGCAGAATGAGCAGTTCTTC
CASRQQNEQFF
>TRBD2|TRBV20-1|TRBJ2-5|few
TGCAGTGCTAGACTAGCGGGGGGGCCCGGGGAGACCCAGTACTTC
CSARLAGGPGETQYF
>-|TRBV30|TRBJ2-2|-
TGTGCCTGGAGTGTAGGCAGGGGCGGGGAGCTGTTTTTT
CAWSVGRGGELFF
>-|TRBV6-4|TRBJ2-2|many
TGTGCCAGCAGTGACTCGTTACAGGGTAACACCGGGGAGCTGTTTTTT
CASSDSLQGNTGELFF
>TRBD1|TRBV4-2|TRBJ2-1|few
TGTGCCAGCAGCCCCGGGACAGGGGATTATAGTGAGCAGTTCTTC
CASSPGTGDYSEQFF
>-|TRBV7-8|TRBJ1-5|few
TGTGCCAGCAGCTTGCAAAAACTTAGCAATCAGCCCCAGCATTTT
CASSLQKLSNQPQHF
>-|TRBV5-1|TRBJ2-7|few
TGCGCCAGCAGACCTGCCTCCCGGTCCGAGCAGTACTTC
CASRPASRSEQYF
>-|TRBV6-6|TRBJ1-1|many
TGTGCCAGCAAGGAGTGGACTGAAGCTTTCTTT
CASKEWTEAFF
>-|TRBV10-1|TRBJ2-7|-
TGCGCCAGCAGTGAGGACAGCCTAGGGGCCTACGAGCAGTACTTC
CASSEDSLGAYEQYF
>TRBD2|TRBV7-9|TRBJ2-5|-
TGTGCCAGCACCCCTCGGGGGGGTTTGTGGTCGGAGACCCAGTACTTC
CASTPRGGLWSETQYF
>TRBD2|TRBV20-1|TRBJ2-5|few
TGCAGTGCTAGTCTTGGGTTGGGGGGGAAAGAGACCCAGTACTTC
CSASLGLGGKETQYF
>TRBD2|TRBV7-6|TRBJ2-1|few
TGTGCCAGCAGCGGCGGGGGGGCCCCGGGTGAGCAGTTCTTC
CASSGGGAPGEQFF
>-|TRBV4-3|TRBJ2-2|many
TGCGCCAGCAGCCAAGAAGGTGGACAGTTCACCGGGGAGCTGTTTTTT
CASSQEGGQFTGELFF
>-|TRBV20-1|TRBJ1-1|-
TGCAGTGCTAAAATACCCGGCAAGAACACTGAAGCTTTCTTT
CSAKIPGKNTEAFF
>-|TRBV2|TRBJ2-7|few
TGTGCCAGCAGTCACGGTTTCTACGAGCAGTACTTC
CASSHGFYEQYF
>TRBD1|TRBV5-1|TRBJ1-1|many
TGCGCCAGCAGCTGGCGGACAGGGGTTAACACTGAAGCTTTCTTT
CASSWRTGVNTEAFF
>-|TRBV14|TRBJ2-7|-
TGTGCCAGCAGGAATAATTCACAGGGTTACGAGCAGTACTTC
CASRNNSQGYEQYF
>TRBD1|TRBV4-1|TRBJ2-3|few
TGCGCCAGCAGCCAAGATCGGGGACAGGGCACAGATACGCAGTATTTT
CASSQDRGQGTDTQYF
>-|TRBV10-3|TRBJ2-7|many
TGTGCCATCAGCGCCGGGCCCGGGGAGCAGTACTTC
CAISAGPGEQYF
>-|TRBV7-8|TRBJ2-5|many
TGTGCCAGCAGCTTCACTGAGGGGTTATTGGAGACCCAGTACTTC
CASSFTEGLLETQYF
>TRBD1|TRBV27|TRBJ1-1|-
TGTGCCAGCAGTTTATTCTTGACAGGGATAGCTTTCTTT
CASSLFLTGIAFF
>TRBD2|TRBV12-3/TRBV12-4|TRBJ2-1|many
TGTGCCAGCAGTCTGTGGGCGGGGGGAGGGAAAAATGAGCAGTTCTTC
CASSLWAGGGKNEQFF
>-|TRBV11-1|TRBJ2-3|few
TGTGCCAGCAGCTTAGACGGTGGCGATACGCAGTATTTT
CASSLDGGDTQYF
>TRBD1|TRBV3-1|TRBJ2-1|-
TGTGCCAGCAGCCAAACAGGGGGTTCGGGTGAGCAGTTCTTC
CASSQTGGSGEQFF
>TRBD2|TRBV10-3|TRBJ2-1|-
TGTGCCATCAGTGAGCCGGGACTAGCGGGAGGGCCTTCCTACAATGAGCAGTTCTTC
CAISEPGLAGGPSYNEQFF
>TRBD2|TRBV3-1|TRBJ2-1|-
TGTACCAGCAGTTCCCTAGCGGGGGGCCGTAAGAGCTCCTACAATGAGCAGTTCTTC
CTSSSLAGGRKSSYNEQFF
>-|TRBV4-3|TRBJ2-4|many
TGCGCCAGCAGCCAAGAATTAGGGCAAGAGTACATTCAGTACTTC
CASSQELGQEYIQYF
>-|TRBV2|TRBJ2-3|few
TGTGCCAGCAGTGAAGCGCATCAAACAGATACGCAGTATTTT
CASSEAHQTDTQYF
>TRBD1|TRBV29-1|TRBJ1-1|many
TGCAGCGGTAGGACAGGCGCGAACACTGAAGCTTTCTTT
CSGRTGANTEAFF